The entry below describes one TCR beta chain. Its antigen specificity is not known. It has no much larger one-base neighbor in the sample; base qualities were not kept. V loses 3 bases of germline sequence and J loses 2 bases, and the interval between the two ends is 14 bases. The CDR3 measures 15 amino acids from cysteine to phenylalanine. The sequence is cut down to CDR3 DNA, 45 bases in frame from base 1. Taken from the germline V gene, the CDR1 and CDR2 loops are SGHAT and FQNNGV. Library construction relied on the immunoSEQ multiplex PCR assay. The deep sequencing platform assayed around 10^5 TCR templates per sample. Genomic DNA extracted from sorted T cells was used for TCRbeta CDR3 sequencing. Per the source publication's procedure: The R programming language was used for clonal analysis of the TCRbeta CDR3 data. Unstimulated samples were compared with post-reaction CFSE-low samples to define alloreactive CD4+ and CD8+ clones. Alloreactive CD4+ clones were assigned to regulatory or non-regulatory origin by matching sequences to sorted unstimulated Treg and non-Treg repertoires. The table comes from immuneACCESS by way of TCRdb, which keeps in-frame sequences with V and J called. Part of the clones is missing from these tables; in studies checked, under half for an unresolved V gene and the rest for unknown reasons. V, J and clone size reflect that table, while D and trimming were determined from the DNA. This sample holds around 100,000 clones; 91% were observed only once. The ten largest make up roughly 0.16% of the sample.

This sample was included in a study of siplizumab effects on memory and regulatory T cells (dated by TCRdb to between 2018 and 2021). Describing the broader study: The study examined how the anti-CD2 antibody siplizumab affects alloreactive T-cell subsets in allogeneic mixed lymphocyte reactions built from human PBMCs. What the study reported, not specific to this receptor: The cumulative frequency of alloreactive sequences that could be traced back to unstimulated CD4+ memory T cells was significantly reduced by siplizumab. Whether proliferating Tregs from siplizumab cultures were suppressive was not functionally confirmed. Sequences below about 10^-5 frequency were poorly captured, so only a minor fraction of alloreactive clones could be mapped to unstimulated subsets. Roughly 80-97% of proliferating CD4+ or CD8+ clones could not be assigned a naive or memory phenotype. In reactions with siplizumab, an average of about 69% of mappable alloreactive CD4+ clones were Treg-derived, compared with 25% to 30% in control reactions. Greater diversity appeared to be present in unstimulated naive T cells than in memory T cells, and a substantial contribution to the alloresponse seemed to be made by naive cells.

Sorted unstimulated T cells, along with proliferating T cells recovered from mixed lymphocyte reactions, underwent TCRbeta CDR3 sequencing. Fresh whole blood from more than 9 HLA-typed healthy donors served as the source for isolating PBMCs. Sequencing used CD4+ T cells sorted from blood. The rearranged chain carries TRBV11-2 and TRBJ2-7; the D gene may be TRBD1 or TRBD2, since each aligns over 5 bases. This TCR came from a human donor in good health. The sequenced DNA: TGTGCCAGCAGCTTCCCGGGGCTTTCGACCTACGAGCAGTACTTC. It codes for CASSFPGLSTYEQYF.